This TCR beta chain was sequenced in a study of response to subunit inactivated influenza vaccine. Findings of the study overall: Authors suggested each seasonal flu vaccination may recruit only limited numbers of new T cells.

TCRdb analysed the RT-PCR reads with MiXCR anew, one entry per CDR3 protein. This sample has roughly 700,000 distinct CDR3 sequences, with around 14% found just once. Regarding this clonotype: As yet, its antigen is unknown. The junction differs from germline at one of its ends, possibly a read error.

The germline CDR1 and CDR2 sequences are LGHNA and YSLEER. The CDR3 covers 8 residues. The receptor comes from a man aged 45-60 years who received an inactivated influenza vaccine. The gene calls are TRBV4-3 and TRBJ2-7; no definite D call. Sequenced here: PBMCs from blood, sampled 14 days before vaccination. CDR3 loop: CASSQDFF. The CDR3 DNA is TGCGCCAGCAGCCAAGATTTTTTC.